This T cell receptor beta chain is drawn from a study of regulatory T cells in long-lasting Graves disease. Germline loops: CDR1 SQVTM, CDR2 ANQGSEA. The V and J ends lost 3 bases and 6 bases respectively, with 8 bases between them. There are 12 residues in the CDR3. Indicated time point: persistent/refractory GD, antithyroid drugs over 5 years with positive TRAb. Preparation of the TCR library used RNA extracted from PBMCs. A volume of about 9 milliliters of peripheral blood was collected in EDTA tubes. CDR3 regions were amplified by Arm-PCR using iRepertoire HTBI primers to build TCR beta libraries. TCRdb redid the calling of the multiplex PCR reads with MiXCR, one entry per CDR3 protein. The data show more than 650,000 distinct CDR3 sequences, with around 30% seen just once and under 55% held by the top ten. This clonotype came up many times.

This receptor was obtained from a female donor with Graves disease. This specimen consisted of peripheral blood mononuclear cells (PBMCs), obtained when the disease was refractory, from a patient treated with antithyroid drugs. The chain has TRBV29-1 and TRBJ2-2, with a weak D call TRBD2 (5 bases). The CDR3 nucleotides read TGCAGCGTTGAGAGGGAGCCCGGGGAGCTGTTTTTT. This encodes CSVEREPGELFF.